Following are 8 T cell receptor beta chains from one sample sequenced in a study of cytomegalovirus exposure and HLA in healthy donors (dated by TCRdb to about 2017). The method behind the library was the immunoSEQ multiplex PCR assay. For the multiplex PCR, a mixture combining 60 forward primers for TCR Vbeta segments and 13 reverse primers for TCR Jbeta segments was used. Held by TCRdb, this immuneACCESS table contains in-frame sequences only and omits some clones. Under half of the omission traces to an unresolved V gene where checked; the cause of the rest is unknown. The sample table lists approximately 150,000 clones, about three quarters of them with a count of one. The leading ten clones occupy about 6.4% of the sample. Sequenced: PBMCs. Source of these receptors: a man aged 40-49 years in good health and CMV-seropositive.

The V and J genes are TRBV27 and TRBJ2-5, with a weak D call TRBD2 (5 bases). The CDR3 is 12 residues long. V was shortened by 5 bases and J by 7 bases, with 11 bases between the two germline ends. In germline, CDR1 is MNHEY, CDR2 SMNVEV (reference sequence). CDR3 coding DNA: TGTGCCAGCAGTACAGAGGGAAGGACCCAGTACTTC. Its translation: CASSTEGRTQYF.

The gene calls are TRBV11-2 and TRBJ2-1, with a possible D match to TRBD2 (7 bases). The CDR3 loop spans 16 amino acids. The V gene's germline CDR1 is SGHAT and CDR2 FQNNGV. Trimming removed 5 bases from V and 2 bases from J, with 16 bases in between. The chain's CDR3 is CASSPPRGGTYNEQFF. The CDR3 DNA follows: TGTGCCAGCAGCCCTCCAAGGGGGGGTACCTACAATGAGCAGTTCTTC.

This clone showed up just once. The rearrangement uses TRBV6-1 and TRBJ1-2; 7 positions agree with TRBD1. The germline V gene has CDR1 MNHNS and CDR2 SASEGT. Trimming took 7 bases from V and 8 from J; bases not matched to a gene: 10. This CDR3 has 13 residues. CDR3 sequence: CASTEGRGLGYTF. The DNA of the CDR3 is TGTGCCAGCACCGAGGGAAGGGGGCTAGGCTACACCTTC.

The V call is TRBV5-1, the J call TRBJ2-1; 10 nucleotides match TRBD2. V gave up 1 base and J gave up 6 bases; unmatched junction bases: 16. The CDR3 extends over 19 amino acids. The germline V gene has CDR1 SGHRS and CDR2 YFSETQ. Here the CDR3 reads CASSLPSGRIGLMGNEQFF. CDR3 in DNA: TGCGCCAGCAGCTTGCCTAGCGGGAGAATTGGGTTAATGGGCAATGAGCAGTTCTTC. The full variable domain, completed using reference TRBV5-1 and TRBJ2-1, is KAGVTQTPRYLIKTRGQQVTLSCSPISGHRSVSWYQQTPGQGLQFLFEYFSETQRNKGNFPGRFSGRQFSNSRSEMNVSTLELGDSALYLCASSLPSGRIGLMGNEQFFGPGTRLTVL.

This clone was seen only a few times. The rearrangement links TRBV7-9 to TRBJ2-3, with D possibly TRBD2 on 6 matching bases. The CDR3 length is 11 residues. From germline, CDR1 is SEHNR and CDR2 FQNEAQ (reference sequence). The V end lost 5 bases, the J end lost 6 bases, and 6 bases lay between the germline ends. CDR3 sequence (DNA): TGTGCCAGCAGCCGGGGGGATACGCAGTATTTT. This sequence encodes CASSRGDTQYF. Looking up the rest from reference TRBV7-9 and TRBJ2-3 gives the full variable domain: DTGVSQNPRHKITKRGQNVTFRCDPISEHNRLYWYRQTLGQGPEFLTYFQNEAQLEKSRLLSDRFSAERPKGSFSTLEIQRTEQGDSAMYLCASSRGDTQYFGPGTRLTVL.

The chain recombines TRBV30 with TRBJ1-3; D unclear. The V gene lost 7 bases and the J gene lost 0 bases, with 16 bases spanning the gap. The length of the CDR3 is 15 residues. Germline V gives CDR1 GTSNPN, CDR2 SVGIG (reference sequence). CDR3 protein: CASTIPPRSGNTIYF. CDR3 nucleotide sequence: TGTGCCTCCACCATCCCCCCGCGCTCTGGAAACACCATATATTTT.

V gene TRBV28 combines with J gene TRBJ2-7; D may be TRBD1 (6 bases). V was cut by 3 bases and J by 5 bases, with 20 bases left in between. This CDR3 region has 16 residues. From germline, CDR1 is MDHEN and CDR2 SYDVKM. The CDR3 here is CASSLSGRGSGHEQYF. The CDR3 bases are TGTGCCAGCAGTTTGTCTGGCAGGGGAAGTGGCCACGAGCAGTACTTC.

Concerning this clone itself: The junction does not match germline at one end; this may be a read error. The rearrangement joins TRBV11-3 to TRBJ2-5, with 8 bases lining up with TRBD1. Matching the DNA end better, TRBJ2-7 makes the J call doubtful. The CDR3 extends over 17 amino acids. In germline, CDR1 is SGHNT, CDR2 YENEEA. CDR3 DNA: TGCGCCAGCAGCACGACAAAGGACAGGGTGGGGACCTACGAGCAGTACTTC. Protein sequence: CASSTTKDRVGTYEQYF.